A single sample gave rise to the 32 T cell receptor beta chains below, sequenced in a study of human T cells and chemical hapten exposure. Library preparation tagged each individual cDNA molecule with a unique molecular identifier. TCRdb called the reads again in MiXCR, with one record for every CDR3 protein. The repertoire holds 1,500 to 2,000 distinct CDR3 sequences, under 70% seen once, with just under 4% in the top ten. The treatment is: therapeutic diphenylcyclopropenone sensitization with weekly scalp DPC. The source was whole blood, collected before DPC sensitization or 2, 6, or about 24 weeks after (not recorded which). The receptors derive from an adult with alopecia areata. Some clones in this sample may be carry-over from other donors' samples. This table probably holds off-target reads from a library built for another chain.

This chain connects TRBV12-3 or TRBV12-4 to TRBJ2-3; no clear D. This CDR3 has 11 amino acids. V lost 11 bases, J lost 4 bases, and 10 bases lay in between. CDR3 sequence: CACTTADTQYF. The CDR3 nucleotides read TGTGCCTGCACTACCGCAGATACGCAGTATTTT.

The rearrangement joins TRBV7-2 to TRBJ2-1; 9 positions agree with TRBD1. Per the germline V gene, CDR1 is SGHTA and CDR2 is FQGNSA. V shed 5 bases, J shed 0 bases, and the junction held 5 bases outside the gene matches. This CDR3 comprises 16 residues. In nucleotides, the CDR3 is TGTGCCAGCAGCCCGAGACAGGGGGTCTCCTACAATGAGCAGTTCTTC. It yields the protein CASSPRQGVSYNEQFF.

The rearrangement uses TRBV20-1 and TRBJ2-1; TRBD1 aligns across 7 bases. Losses at the gene ends were 5 bases for V and 3 bases for J; bases not matched to a gene: 7. This CDR3 contains 14 residues. Germline V CDR1 and CDR2: DFQATT, SNEGSKA (reference sequence). CDR3 in DNA: TGCAGTGCTCTTGACAGGGTAGGCTACAATGAGCAGTTCTTC. Translation: CSALDRVGYNEQFF.

V is TRBV7-3 and J is TRBJ2-2; 9 bases align to TRBD2. The J segment lost 6 bases and the V segment lost 2 bases, leaving 16 bases of the junction unmatched. CDR1 is SGHTA and CDR2 is FQGTGA in the germline V gene. The CDR3 is made up of 19 amino acids. For the CDR3, the DNA is TGTGCCAGCAGCTTACTGTCTCGCGTAGCGGGGGTGGAATCCGGGGAGCTGTTTTTT. Its protein is CASSLLSRVAGVESGELFF.

V and J are TRBV4-3 and TRBJ1-5; TRBD1 matches at 7 bases. The CDR3 has 15 amino acids. CDR1 and CDR2 (germline): LGHNA, YSLEER. Trimming at V came to 0 bases and at J to 7 bases, leaving 6 bases not matched to a gene. The CDR3 is CASSQDGLGGQPQHF. CDR3 coding DNA: TGCGCCAGCAGCCAAGATGGATTAGGGGGCCAGCCCCAGCATTTT.

The chain is built from TRBV24-1 and TRBJ1-2, with a weak D call TRBD1 (5 bases). V gave up 3 bases and J gave up 1 base, with 8 bases separating them. The CDR3 consists of 14 residues. The V gene's germline CDR1 is KGHDR and CDR2 SFDVKD. The CDR3 sequence is CATSDGTLNYGYTF. In nucleotides, the CDR3 is TGTGCCACCAGTGATGGGACCCTTAACTATGGCTACACCTTC.

This clonotype was counted once. The rearrangement uses TRBV3-1 and TRBJ2-3; 15 bases align to TRBD2. From germline, CDR1 is LGHDT and CDR2 YNNKEL (reference sequence). V lost 3 bases, J lost 4 bases, and 8 bases stayed unmatched. The CDR3 has 18 amino acids. DNA for the CDR3: TGTGCCAGCAGCCATGGACTAGCGGGGGGGCCGGTGTCAGATACGCAGTATTTT. Protein sequence: CASSHGLAGGPVSDTQYF.

The chain is built from TRBV29-1 and TRBJ2-7, with 9 bases that match TRBD1. This CDR3 region has 14 residues. With V trimmed by 3 bases and J by 3 bases, 6 bases remained unmatched. The V gene's germline CDR1 is SQVTM and CDR2 ANQGSEA. The CDR3, as DNA: TGCAGCGTTGATAACGACAGGGGGGGCTACGAGCAGTACTTC. Amino acids: CSVDNDRGGYEQYF.

This clonotype was observed a few times. V is TRBV7-2 and J is TRBJ2-7; 13 bases align to TRBD2. V lost 2 bases, J lost 4 bases, and 11 bases stayed unmatched. This CDR3 contains 18 residues. CDR1 SGHTA and CDR2 FQGNSA come from the germline V gene. In nucleotides, the CDR3 is TGTGCCAGCAGCTTAACTAGCGGGGGGGCAGTGTTCGGTTACGAGCAGTACTTC. This gives the protein CASSLTSGGAVFGYEQYF.

This clonotype was counted only a few times. This CDR3 is CASSLEIYEQYF. The CDR3 DNA reads TGTGCCAGCAGCCTGGAGATCTACGAGCAGTACTTC. The rearrangement links TRBV7-9 to TRBJ2-7, with D unresolved. The CDR3 consists of 12 residues. Trimming shortened V by 5 bases and J by 3 bases, and 8 bases separated the two germline ends. The V gene's germline CDR1 is SEHNR and CDR2 FQNEAQ (reference sequence).

This clonotype was counted only a few times. The chain joins TRBV4-3 to TRBJ1-3; tentative D call: TRBD1 (5 bases). Trimming removed 0 bases from V and 1 base from J, with 16 bases in between. This CDR3 is 18 amino acids long. Germline values: CDR1 LGHNA, CDR2 YSLEER. CDR3 DNA sequence: TGCGCCAGCAGCCAAGAGGGGGTGCCTCTGGGTTCTGGAAACACCATATATTTT. Translation: CASSQEGVPLGSGNTIYF.

The chain is built from TRBV14 and TRBJ2-3, with unresolved D. The CDR3 sequence is 16 residues long. Germline-derived CDR1 and CDR2 are SGHDN and FVKESK. V lost 0 bases, J lost 0 bases, and 10 bases lay in between. The CDR3 sequence is CASSQDRRSSTDTQYF. In DNA, the CDR3 is TGTGCCAGCAGCCAAGATCGCCGAAGTAGCACAGATACGCAGTATTTT.

The CDR3 spells CATSEAGTGGTGELFF. CDR3 DNA sequence: TGTGCCACCAGTGAGGCCGGGACAGGGGGCACCGGGGAGCTGTTTTTT. The chain has TRBV24-1 and TRBJ2-2; 11 bases fit TRBD1. This CDR3 is 16 amino acids long. The ends lost 4 bases at V and 4 bases at J; junction bases unmatched: 4. Germline assignment: CDR1 KGHDR and CDR2 SFDVKD.

The rearrangement uses TRBV5-1 and TRBJ2-7; 7 bases match TRBD1. V gave up 3 bases and J gave up 1 base; unmatched junction bases: 4. The CDR3 contains 14 residues. CDR1 is SGHRS, CDR2 YFSETQ, per germline. The CDR3 DNA reads as TGCGCCAGCAGCTCTTGGGACAGTTCCTACGAGCAGTACTTC. Protein product: CASSSWDSSYEQYF.

This sequence joins TRBV5-1 and TRBJ2-3, with unresolved D. The CDR3 contains 12 residues. Looked up from germline, CDR1 is SGHRS and CDR2 is YFSETQ. The V gene lost 0 bases and the J gene lost 5 bases, with 4 bases spanning the gap. The CDR3 nucleotides are TGCGCCAGCAGCTTGGCTGGAGATACGCAGTATTTT. This translates into CASSLAGDTQYF.

This clonotype was seen a handful of times. The chain couples TRBV7-2 to TRBJ2-3; tentative D call: TRBD1 (6 bases). V dropped 1 base and J dropped 3 bases, with 8 bases sitting between them. The CDR3 is 14 amino acids. Germline V gives CDR1 SGHTA, CDR2 FQGNSA. CDR3 loop: CASSLVQGTDTQYF. CDR3 nucleotide sequence: TGTGCCAGCAGCTTAGTCCAGGGGACAGATACGCAGTATTTT.

Points on this clonotype: An end of the junction does not agree with germline; a read error may underlie this. The rearrangement joins TRBV5-1 to TRBJ2-1; 8 positions match TRBD1. The length of the CDR3 is 15 residues. Germline CDR1 reads SGHRS; CDR2 reads YFSETQ. CDR3 region: CASSLTGETYNGQFF. CDR3 DNA: TGCGCCAGCAGTCTGACAGGGGAAACCTACAATGGGCAGTTCTTC.

This clonotype was found once. The V and J genes are TRBV12-3 or TRBV12-4 and TRBJ1-4, with D unresolved. Trimming left V 0 bases short and J 7 bases short, with 9 bases between. The CDR3 consists of 14 residues. The CDR3 DNA sequence: TGTGCCAGCAGTTTAGCGGGGATAGGTGAAAAACTGTTTTTT. It is translated as CASSLAGIGEKLFF.

This chain connects TRBV9 to TRBJ2-6, with 10 nucleotides matching TRBD1. This CDR3 contains 21 residues. Germline V gene data show CDR1 as SGDLS and CDR2 as YYNGEE. J lost 1 base, V lost 0 bases, and 13 bases had no gene match. CDR3 DNA sequence: TGTGCCAGCAGCGTAGCCCCCTTGACAGGGGGCGTAGGATCTGGGGCCAACGTCCTGACTTTC. Translation: CASSVAPLTGGVGSGANVLTF.

This clonotype was observed a handful of times. The chain joins TRBV4-2 to TRBJ2-3; 11 bases are a match to TRBD2. The CDR3 sequence is 16 residues long. The germline gives CDR1 LGHNA, CDR2 YNFKEQ. V trimming: 3 bases; J trimming: 6 bases; junction bases outside the gene matches: 8. CDR3 in amino acids: CASSQGLAGGMDTQYF. The CDR3 DNA sequence: TGTGCCAGCAGCCAGGGCCTAGCGGGGGGAATGGATACGCAGTATTTT.

This chain connects TRBV7-2 to TRBJ2-7; tentative D call: TRBD1 (6 bases). CDR1 and CDR2 (germline): SGHTA, FQGNSA. V gave up 0 bases and J gave up 1 base, with 13 bases separating them. The CDR3 is made up of 16 amino acids. The DNA for the CDR3 is TGTGCCAGCAGCTTAGCAACAGGGCTGTTATCCTACGAGCAGTACTTC. Translating gives CASSLATGLLSYEQYF. The variable domain in full, completed from reference TRBV7-2 and TRBJ2-7, reads GAGVSQSPSNKVTEKGKDVELRCDPISGHTALYWYRQSLGQGLEFLIYFQGNSAPDKSGLPSDRFSAERTGGSVSTLTIQRTQQEDSAVYLCASSLATGLLSYEQYFGPGTRLTVT.

About this clonotype itself: One junction end does not reproduce the germline sequence, and a read error may be involved. The chain employs TRBV30 and TRBJ1-5, with D unresolved. CDR3 length: 13 residues. CDR1 and CDR2 from the germline V gene are GTSNPN and SVGIG (reference sequence). CDR3: CAWTSPSSQPQHF. The CDR3 DNA is TGTGCCTGGACGAGTCCGAGCAGTCAGCCCCAGCATTTT.

This clonotype was seen only a few times. The genes are TRBV7-3 and TRBJ2-7; TRBD2 might be the D (5 bases). The CDR3 totals 13 residues. Germline V CDR1 and CDR2: SGHTA, FQGTGA. V was pared by 5 bases and J by 8 bases, with 16 bases between. DNA of the CDR3: TGTGCCAGCAGCCCCCTGGCTATCGGGAAGCAGTACTTC. This gives the protein CASSPLAIGKQYF.

The chain combines TRBV27 with TRBJ2-1; D assignment may be TRBD1 or TRBD2 (6 bases each). The germline V gene encodes CDR1 MNHEY and CDR2 SMNVEV (reference sequence). Trimming removed 6 bases at V and 4 bases at J, with 16 bases between. This CDR3 is 15 amino acids long. The CDR3 coding sequence is TGTGCCAGCAGAAGAGGGGGGCCAGGTTACAATGAGCAGTTCTTC. The encoded protein is CASRRGGPGYNEQFF.

This clonotype occurred a few times. The rearrangement links TRBV10-3 to TRBJ2-7; D gene ambiguous. V dropped 4 bases and J dropped 2 bases, with 6 bases sitting between them. The CDR3 runs to 12 residues. Germline V lookup: CDR1 ENHRY, CDR2 SYGVKD. CDR3: CAISGQAYEQYF. The CDR3 DNA is TGTGCCATCAGTGGCCAAGCCTACGAGCAGTACTTC.

The J gene is TRBJ2-3, the V gene TRBV11-3, with D perhaps matching TRBD1 (5 bases). CDR3 length: 14 residues. The V gene's germline CDR1 is SGHNT and CDR2 YENEEA. Trimming left V 5 bases short and J 0 bases short, with 9 bases between. The CDR3 DNA reads TGTGCCAGCAGCCTAGGGGTTAGCACAGATACGCAGTATTTT. Residues: CASSLGVSTDTQYF.

This clonotype occurred a few times. The CDR3 nucleotides are TGTGCCAGCAGCTCCGGACCTAACTACGAGCAGTACTTC. Protein sequence: CASSSGPNYEQYF. The rearrangement links TRBV7-6 to TRBJ2-7, with no clear D. This CDR3 comprises 13 residues. V was pared by 4 bases and J by 3 bases, with 10 bases between. Germline-derived CDR1 and CDR2 are SGHVS and FNYEAQ.

This chain connects TRBV27 to TRBJ2-7, with D maybe TRBD1 (6 bases). Trimming took off 1 base at V and 4 bases at J, with 29 bases between the two ends. Per the germline V gene, CDR1 is MNHEY and CDR2 is SMNVEV (reference sequence). CDR3 length: 20 residues. The CDR3 protein is CASSLYSITLALGQWYEQYF. CDR3 bases: TGTGCCAGCAGTTTATATTCTATTACACTGGCCCTCGGACAGTGGTACGAGCAGTACTTC.

The gene calls are TRBV29-1 and TRBJ2-3, with D unresolved. The germline V gene encodes CDR1 SQVTM and CDR2 ANQGSEA. There are 11 residues in the CDR3. V lost 3 bases and J 6 bases, leaving 7 bases between the germline ends. CDR3 bases: TGCAGCGTTGATAACGCGGATACGCAGTATTTT. It is translated as CSVDNADTQYF.

The chain has TRBV7-9 and TRBJ2-1, with 14 bases lining up with TRBD2. The ends lost 4 bases at V and 7 bases at J; junction bases unmatched: 0. Per the germline V gene, CDR1 is SEHNR and CDR2 is FQNEAQ (reference sequence). The CDR3 is 14 amino acids. The CDR3 loop is CASSWTSGGNEQFF. For the CDR3, the DNA is TGTGCCAGCAGCTGGACTAGCGGGGGGAATGAGCAGTTCTTC.

Here the CDR3 reads CASSFAGKADTQYF. The CDR3 region has the DNA TGTGCCAGCAGCTTCGCGGGGAAAGCAGATACGCAGTATTTT. The genes are TRBV7-2 and TRBJ2-3, with D possibly matching TRBD2 (6 bases). The germline V gene encodes CDR1 SGHTA and CDR2 FQGNSA. The V and J ends lost 3 bases and 4 bases respectively, with 11 bases between them. The CDR3 contains 14 residues.

The chain employs TRBV7-3 and TRBJ2-1; 9 bases are a match to TRBD2. The CDR3 runs 16 residues. J was trimmed by 7 bases and V by 5 bases; bases with no gene match: 12. Germline CDR1 and CDR2: SGHTA and FQGTGA. CDR3 protein: CASSPYGGGARNEQFF. The CDR3 DNA sequence: TGTGCCAGCAGCCCCTATGGCGGGGGGGCTAGAAATGAGCAGTTCTTC.